The present TCR beta chain was sequenced within a study of spatial heterogeneity in lung cancer. CDR1 SEHNR and CDR2 FQNEAQ come from the germline V gene (reference sequence). This CDR3 comprises 15 residues. Trimming stripped 3 bases from V and 7 bases from J, with 18 bases between. From the 5' RACE reads, TCRdb called clonotypes with MiXCR, one entry per CDR3 protein. The sample yields about 14,000 distinct CDR3 sequences, 10% to 11% seen once. This clonotype showed up many times. Time point indicated: sample taken at primary tumor resection. Whole RNA, which was extracted from tumor, nontumor lung tissue or frozen PBMC, was sequenced without any cell sorting.

The TCR comes from a female donor with early-stage non-small cell lung cancer. Sequencing was performed on PBMCs, taken at surgery. V is TRBV7-9 and J is TRBJ1-1; possible D gene TRBD1, 6 bases. The CDR3 nucleotides read TGTGCCAGCAGCTTTTCTCGGGGGTCACAGGGTGAAGCTTTCTTT. This codes for CASSFSRGSQGEAFF.